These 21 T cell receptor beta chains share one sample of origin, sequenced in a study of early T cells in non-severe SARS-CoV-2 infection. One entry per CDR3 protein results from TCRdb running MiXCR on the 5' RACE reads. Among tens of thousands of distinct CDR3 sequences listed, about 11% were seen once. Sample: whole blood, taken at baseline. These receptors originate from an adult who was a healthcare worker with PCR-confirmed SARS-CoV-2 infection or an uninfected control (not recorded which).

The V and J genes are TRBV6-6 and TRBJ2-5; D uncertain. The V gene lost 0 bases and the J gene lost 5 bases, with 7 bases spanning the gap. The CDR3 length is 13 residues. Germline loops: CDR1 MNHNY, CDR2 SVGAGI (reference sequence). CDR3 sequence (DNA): TGTGCCAGCAGTTACTCGAGGCTGGAGACCCAGTACTTC. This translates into CASSYSRLETQYF.

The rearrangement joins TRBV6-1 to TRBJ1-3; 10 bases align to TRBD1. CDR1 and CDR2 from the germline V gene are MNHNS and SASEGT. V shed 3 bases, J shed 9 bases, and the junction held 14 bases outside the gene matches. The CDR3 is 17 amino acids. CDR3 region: CASSDSGTGEVWGTIYF. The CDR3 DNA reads TGTGCCAGCAGTGACTCCGGGACAGGGGAAGTCTGGGGCACCATATATTTT.

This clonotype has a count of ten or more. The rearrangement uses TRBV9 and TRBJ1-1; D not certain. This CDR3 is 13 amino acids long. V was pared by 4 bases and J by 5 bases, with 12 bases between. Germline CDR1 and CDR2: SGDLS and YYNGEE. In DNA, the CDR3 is TGTGCCAGCAGCTCCCCCCCGCGGACTGAAGCTTTCTTT. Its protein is CASSSPPRTEAFF. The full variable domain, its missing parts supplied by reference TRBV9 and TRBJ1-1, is DSGVTQTPKHLITATGQRVTLRCSPRSGDLSVYWYQQSLDQGLQFLIQYYNGEERAKGNILERFSAQQFPDLHSELNLSSLELGDSALYFCASSSPPRTEAFFGQGTRLTVV.

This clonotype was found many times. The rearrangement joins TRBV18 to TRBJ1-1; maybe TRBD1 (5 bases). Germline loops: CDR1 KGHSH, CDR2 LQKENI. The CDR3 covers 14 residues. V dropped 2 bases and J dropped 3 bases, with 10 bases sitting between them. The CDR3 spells CASSPVGADTEAFF. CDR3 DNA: TGTGCCAGCTCACCAGTAGGGGCAGACACTGAAGCTTTCTTT.

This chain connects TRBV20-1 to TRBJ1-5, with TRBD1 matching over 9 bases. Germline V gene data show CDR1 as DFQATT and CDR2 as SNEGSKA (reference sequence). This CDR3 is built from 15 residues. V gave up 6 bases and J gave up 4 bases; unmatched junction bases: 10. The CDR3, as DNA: TGCAGTGCAAGGGACGCACAGGGGGCTAATCAGCCCCAGCATTTT. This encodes CSARDAQGANQPQHF.

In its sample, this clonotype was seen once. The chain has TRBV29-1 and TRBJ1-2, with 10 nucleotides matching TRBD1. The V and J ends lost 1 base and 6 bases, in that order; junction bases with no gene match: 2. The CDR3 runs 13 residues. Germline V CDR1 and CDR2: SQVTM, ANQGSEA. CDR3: CSVEGGQGDGYTF. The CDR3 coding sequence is TGCAGCGTTGAAGGTGGACAGGGGGATGGCTACACCTTC.

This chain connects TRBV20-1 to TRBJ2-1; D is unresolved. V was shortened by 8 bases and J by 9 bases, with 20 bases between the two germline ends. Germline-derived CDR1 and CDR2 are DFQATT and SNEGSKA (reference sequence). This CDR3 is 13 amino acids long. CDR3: CSQIRDPGSEQFF. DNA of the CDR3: TGCAGTCAAATAAGGGATCCCGGCTCTGAGCAGTTCTTC.

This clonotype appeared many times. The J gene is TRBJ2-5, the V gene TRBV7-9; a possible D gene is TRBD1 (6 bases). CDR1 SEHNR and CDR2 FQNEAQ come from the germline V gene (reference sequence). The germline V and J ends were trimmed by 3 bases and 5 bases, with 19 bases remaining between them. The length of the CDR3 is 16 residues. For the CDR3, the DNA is TGTGCCAGCAGCTTCCGTCCTACAGGGTTAGGCGAGACCCAGTACTTC. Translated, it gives CASSFRPTGLGETQYF.

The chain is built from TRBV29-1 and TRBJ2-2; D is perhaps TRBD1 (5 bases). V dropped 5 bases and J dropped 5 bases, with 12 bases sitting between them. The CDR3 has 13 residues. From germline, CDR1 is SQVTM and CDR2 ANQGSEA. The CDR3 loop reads CSVSASGTGELFF. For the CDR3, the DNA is TGCAGCGTTTCTGCGTCAGGGACCGGGGAGCTGTTTTTT.

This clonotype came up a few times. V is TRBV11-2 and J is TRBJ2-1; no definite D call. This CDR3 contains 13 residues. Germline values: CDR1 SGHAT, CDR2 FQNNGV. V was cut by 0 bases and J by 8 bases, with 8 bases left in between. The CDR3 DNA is TGTGCCAGCAGCTTAGAAATAGTTTATGAGCAGTTCTTC. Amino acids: CASSLEIVYEQFF.

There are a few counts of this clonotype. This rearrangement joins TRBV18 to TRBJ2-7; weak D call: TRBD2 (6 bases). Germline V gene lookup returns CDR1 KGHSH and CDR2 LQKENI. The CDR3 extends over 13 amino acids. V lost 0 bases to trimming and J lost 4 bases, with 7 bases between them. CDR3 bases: TGTGCCAGCTCACCACCGGGAGGATACGAGCAGTACTTC. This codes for CASSPPGGYEQYF.

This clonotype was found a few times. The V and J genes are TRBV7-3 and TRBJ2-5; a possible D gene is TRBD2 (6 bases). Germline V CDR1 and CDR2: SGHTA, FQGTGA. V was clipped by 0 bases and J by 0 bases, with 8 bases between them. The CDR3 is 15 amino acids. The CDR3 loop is CASSLTGGHQETQYF. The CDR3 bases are TGTGCCAGCAGCTTAACCGGGGGACACCAAGAGACCCAGTACTTC.

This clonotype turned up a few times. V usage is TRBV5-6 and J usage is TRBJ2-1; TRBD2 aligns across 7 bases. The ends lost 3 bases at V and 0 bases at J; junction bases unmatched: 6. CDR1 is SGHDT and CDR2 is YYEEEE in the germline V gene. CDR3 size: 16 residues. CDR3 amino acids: CASSSRLAASYNEQFF. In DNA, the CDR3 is TGTGCCAGCAGCTCGAGACTAGCCGCCTCCTACAATGAGCAGTTCTTC.

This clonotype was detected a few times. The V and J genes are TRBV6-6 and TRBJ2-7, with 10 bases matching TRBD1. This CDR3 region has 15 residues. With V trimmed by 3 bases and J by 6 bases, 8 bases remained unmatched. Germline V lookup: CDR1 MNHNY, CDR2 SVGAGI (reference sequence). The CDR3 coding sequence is TGTGCCAGCAGTTATCCCGGGACAGGGGTTGGCGAGCAGTACTTC. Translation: CASSYPGTGVGEQYF.

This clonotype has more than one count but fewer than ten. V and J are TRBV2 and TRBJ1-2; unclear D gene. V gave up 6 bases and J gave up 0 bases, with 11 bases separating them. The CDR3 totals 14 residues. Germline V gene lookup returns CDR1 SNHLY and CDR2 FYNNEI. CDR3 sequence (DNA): TGTGCCAGCAGGGGAGTTAGCCCTAACTATGGCTACACCTTC. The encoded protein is CASRGVSPNYGYTF.

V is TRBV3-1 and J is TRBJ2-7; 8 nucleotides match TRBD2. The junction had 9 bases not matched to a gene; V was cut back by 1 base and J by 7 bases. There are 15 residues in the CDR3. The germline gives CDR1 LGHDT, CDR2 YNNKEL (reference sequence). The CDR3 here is CASSQVIAGPGEQYF. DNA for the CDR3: TGTGCCAGCAGCCAAGTAATAGCGGGGCCTGGGGAGCAGTACTTC.

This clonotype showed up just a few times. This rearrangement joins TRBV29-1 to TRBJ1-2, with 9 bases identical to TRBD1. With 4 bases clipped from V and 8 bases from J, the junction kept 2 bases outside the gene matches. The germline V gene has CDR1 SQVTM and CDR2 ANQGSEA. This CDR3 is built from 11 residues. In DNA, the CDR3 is TGCAGCGTTGGGACAGGGGCCGGCTACACCTTC. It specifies CSVGTGAGYTF.

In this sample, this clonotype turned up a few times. The CDR3 nucleotides read TGCAGTGCTAGAGATCGTGGCAGCGGCGGAAGGAATGAGCAGTTCTTC. Protein product: CSARDRGSGGRNEQFF. The rearrangement uses TRBV20-1 and TRBJ2-1; possible D gene TRBD2, 5 bases. Looked up from germline, CDR1 is DFQATT and CDR2 is SNEGSKA (reference sequence). CDR3 size: 16 residues. With 0 bases removed from V and 7 bases from J, the gap between germline ends came to 19 bases.

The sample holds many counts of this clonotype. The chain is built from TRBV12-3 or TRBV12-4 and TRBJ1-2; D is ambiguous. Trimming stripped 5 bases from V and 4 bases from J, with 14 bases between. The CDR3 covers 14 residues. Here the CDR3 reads CASSTRTDIYGYTF. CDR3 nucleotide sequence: TGTGCCAGCAGTACCAGGACGGATATCTATGGCTACACCTTC.

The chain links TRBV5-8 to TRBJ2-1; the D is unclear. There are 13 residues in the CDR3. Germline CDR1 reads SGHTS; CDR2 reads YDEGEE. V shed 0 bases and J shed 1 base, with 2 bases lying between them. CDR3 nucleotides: TGTGCCAGCAGCTTGGAGTCCTACAATGAGCAGTTCTTC. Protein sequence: CASSLESYNEQFF.

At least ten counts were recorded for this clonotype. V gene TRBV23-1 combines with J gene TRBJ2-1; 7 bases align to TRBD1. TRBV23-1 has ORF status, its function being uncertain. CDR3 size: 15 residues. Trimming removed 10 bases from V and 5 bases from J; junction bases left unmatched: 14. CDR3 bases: TGCGCCACCGGGACAGCCTTATCGGCACACAATGAGCAGTTCTTC. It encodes CATGTALSAHNEQFF.